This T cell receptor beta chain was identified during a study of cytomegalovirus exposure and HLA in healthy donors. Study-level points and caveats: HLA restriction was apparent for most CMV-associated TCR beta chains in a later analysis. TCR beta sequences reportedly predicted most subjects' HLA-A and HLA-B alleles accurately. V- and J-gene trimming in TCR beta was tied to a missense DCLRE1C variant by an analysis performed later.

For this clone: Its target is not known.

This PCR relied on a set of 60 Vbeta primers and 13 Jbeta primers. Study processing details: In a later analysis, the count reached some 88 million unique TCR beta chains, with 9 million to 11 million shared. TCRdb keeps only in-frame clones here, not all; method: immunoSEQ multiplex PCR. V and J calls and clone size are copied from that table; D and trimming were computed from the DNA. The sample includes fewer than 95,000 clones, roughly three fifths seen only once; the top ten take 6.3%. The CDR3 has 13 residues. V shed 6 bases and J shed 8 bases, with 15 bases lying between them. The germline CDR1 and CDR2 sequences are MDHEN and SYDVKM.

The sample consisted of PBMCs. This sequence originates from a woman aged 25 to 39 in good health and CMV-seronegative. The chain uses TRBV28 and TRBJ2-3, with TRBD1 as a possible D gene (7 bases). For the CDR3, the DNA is TGTGCCAGCAGCCCCAGGGGGGCGGTTACGCAGTATTTT. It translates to CASSPRGAVTQYF.